This T cell receptor beta chain was identified in a study of molecular identifiers for immune sequencing clone quantification. Study-wide points: Jurkat TCR RNA from one cell was spiked into one million naive cells, and it was reportedly detectable there.

Trimming took 9 bases from V and 5 from J, leaving 11 bases between them. This CDR3 has 11 amino acids. The germline CDR1 and CDR2 sequences are SGHVS and FNYEAQ. On this clonotype itself: Its antigen is not identified.

Each CDR3 protein gets one entry after TCRdb re-called the PCR reads with MiXCR. The table has about half a million distinct CDR3 sequences, 20% to 25% seen once. V usage is TRBV7-6 and J usage is TRBJ2-7; D tentatively reads TRBD1 or TRBD2 (5 bases each). This clonotype was obtained from a human donor in good health. Some libraries in this study had Jurkat cell RNA spiked in. Sequenced: naive CD8+ T cells from blood, with Jurkat cell RNA spiked in. Subset in this sample: FACS-sorted CD8+CD4-CCR7+CD45RA+ naive T cells. The CDR3 DNA reads TGTGCCAGTGGGGCGGGCGACGAGCAGTACTTC. Encoded protein: CASGAGDEQYF. Complete variable domain (other parts from reference TRBV7-6 and TRBJ2-7): GAGVSQSPRYKVTKRGQDVALRCDPISGHVSLYWYRQALGQGPEFLTYFNYEAQQDKSGLPNDRFSAERPEGSISTLTIQRTEQRDSAMYRCASGAGDEQYFGPGTRLTVT.